The text below deals with one TCR beta chain. What it recognizes is unknown. The CDR3 consists of 17 residues. V was trimmed by 2 bases and J by 2 bases, leaving 20 bases between them. CDR1 SGHRS and CDR2 YFSETQ come from the germline V gene. The PCR used 60 Vbeta and 13 Jbeta primers. The table came from immunoSEQ multiplex PCR; TCRdb's copy has only in-frame clones and leaves some out. The table shows 100,000 to 150,000 clones, with about 85% occurring only once. The record originates from a study of cytomegalovirus exposure and HLA in healthy donors. The overall study: Among the 398 genotyped donors, around 81% were placed in the Caucasian-associated ancestry cluster. Whole-study results and caveats: Some V segments, including TRBV6-2 and TRBV6-3, were excluded as indistinguishable. Near-uniform donor sequencing depth was presumed by presence/absence analyses.

The sequenced material came from PBMCs. This clonotype was sampled from a man aged 18 to 35 in good health and CMV-seropositive. The rearrangement links TRBV5-1 to TRBJ2-7; D remains unclear. The CDR3 reads CASSFRPSLLKTYEQYF. The CDR3 bases are TGCGCCAGCAGCTTCCGTCCGAGTCTTTTAAAGACCTACGAGCAGTACTTC.